What follows are 26 T cell receptor beta chains derived from one specimen sequenced in a study of shared clonotypes between healthy human individuals. Here immunoSEQ multiplex PCR was the method, and the copy in TCRdb shows in-frame clones only, minus some. The repertoire consists of millions of clones, with 90% to 95% occurring once and the leading ten covering about 0.13%. Material for sequencing was naive CD4+ T cells sorted from blood. Subset indicated: CD45RA+ positively selected. The receptor source for this set is a man between 18 and 35 years old in good health.

The rearrangement joins TRBV7-2 to TRBJ2-1; the match to TRBD2 covers 11 bases. The trim removed 5 bases at V and 3 bases at J, leaving 0 bases unmatched. CDR3 length equals 14 residues. The germline V gene encodes CDR1 SGHTA and CDR2 FQGNSA. The CDR3: CASSTSGSYNEQFF. The CDR3 coding sequence is TGTGCCAGCAGCACTAGCGGGAGCTACAATGAGCAGTTCTTC.

The CDR3 sequence is CASRVTEYSNQPQHF. The CDR3 nucleotides are TGTGCCAGCAGAGTAACAGAGTATAGCAATCAGCCCCAGCATTTT. The V call is TRBV6-5, the J call TRBJ1-5; no clear D gene. Trimming removed 6 bases from V and 0 bases from J, with 12 bases in between. CDR3 length equals 15 residues. Germline CDR1 and CDR2: MNHEY and SVGAGI.

The genes are TRBV9 and TRBJ2-3; D is ambiguous. V lost 4 bases and J lost 1, with 7 bases in between. The CDR3 extends over 13 amino acids. Germline V gives CDR1 SGDLS, CDR2 YYNGEE. The CDR3 DNA is TGTGCCAGCAGCATGGACGGCACAGATACGCAGTATTTT. Its protein product is CASSMDGTDTQYF.

The chain combines TRBV5-4 with TRBJ2-3; the D gene is possibly TRBD2 (6 bases). The CDR3 contains 15 residues. V was cut by 2 bases and J by 3 bases, with 13 bases left in between. Germline CDR1 reads SGHNT; CDR2 reads YYREEE (reference sequence). Here the CDR3 DNA reads TGTGCCAGCAGCTTCGTGGGAGGAGGTACAGATACGCAGTATTTT. Its protein is CASSFVGGGTDTQYF.

This clone was observed once. This chain connects TRBV9 to TRBJ1-2, with 10 nucleotides matching TRBD1. Germline CDR1 SGDLS, CDR2 YYNGEE. This CDR3 has 15 residues. J gave up 7 bases and V 4 bases, and 10 bases lay outside the gene matches. CDR3 nucleotide sequence: TGTGCCAGCAGCTATCGGACAGGGGGGTTTGGTGGCTACACCTTC. Residues: CASSYRTGGFGGYTF. The full variable domain, with the rest looked up from reference TRBV9 and TRBJ1-2, is DSGVTQTPKHLITATGQRVTLRCSPRSGDLSVYWYQQSLDQGLQFLIQYYNGEERAKGNILERFSAQQFPDLHSELNLSSLELGDSALYFCASSYRTGGFGGYTFGSGTRLTVV.

Regarding this clone: Other nucleotide sequences in the sample specify the same CDR3. This chain joins TRBV10-1 and TRBJ2-7; D may be TRBD2 (5 bases). Per the germline V gene, CDR1 is WNHNN and CDR2 is SYGVQD (reference sequence). This CDR3 spans 13 amino acids. The ends were cut back, 0 bases at V and 3 bases at J, with 6 bases in the middle. In DNA form, the CDR3 reads TGCGCCAGCAGTGAGTCCGGGGTCTACGAGCAGTACTTC. It is translated as CASSESGVYEQYF.

Comments on this clone: The sample holds other DNA sequences that translate to the same CDR3. The chain recombines TRBV5-6 with TRBJ2-3; D unresolved. The CDR3 has 14 residues. Germline V gene data show CDR1 as SGHDT and CDR2 as YYEEEE. V was shortened by 0 bases and J by 1 base, with 6 bases between the two germline ends. The CDR3 DNA follows: TGTGCCAGCAGCTTGGACGGCCGCACAGATACGCAGTATTTT. Amino acids: CASSLDGRTDTQYF.

The genes are TRBV5-1 and TRBJ2-7, with TRBD2 as a possible D gene (6 bases). From germline, CDR1 is SGHRS and CDR2 YFSETQ. The CDR3 sequence is 16 residues long. V gave up 2 bases and J gave up 1 base, with 16 bases separating them. CDR3 DNA sequence: TGCGCCAGCAGCTTAGGCGGGGCAGGGATGTCCTACGAGCAGTACTTC. Translation gives CASSLGGAGMSYEQYF.

V gene TRBV6-6 combines with J gene TRBJ1-2; 7 bases line up with TRBD1. CDR1 is MNHNY and CDR2 is SVGAGI in the germline V gene (reference sequence). The CDR3 extends over 14 amino acids. V shed 7 bases and J 0 bases; nucleotides not matched to a gene: 5. CDR3 coding DNA: TGTGCCAGCACCAGGACAGGATCTAACTATGGCTACACCTTC. Translated: CASTRTGSNYGYTF.

This clone was detected only once. V is TRBV5-1 and J is TRBJ2-1; possible D gene TRBD1, 6 bases. The CDR3 runs to 14 residues. CDR1 is SGHRS and CDR2 is YFSETQ in the germline V gene. Trimming cost V 0 bases and J 7 bases, with 11 bases left between them. The CDR3 bases are TGCGCCAGCAGCTTGGAAGGACAGAAGAATGAGCAGTTCTTC. Translation gives CASSLEGQKNEQFF.

The V gene is TRBV5-1, the J gene TRBJ1-4; D unclear. Germline CDR1 and CDR2: SGHRS and YFSETQ. The CDR3 runs to 13 residues. V was pared by 4 bases and J by 7 bases, with 11 bases between. DNA of the CDR3: TGCGCCAGCAGCGCAACGGTGGGTGAAAAACTGTTTTTT. The encoded protein is CASSATVGEKLFF.

The rearrangement joins TRBV10-1 to TRBJ2-2; perhaps TRBD1 as D (5 bases). From germline, CDR1 is WNHNN and CDR2 SYGVQD (reference sequence). The CDR3 length is 14 residues. The V and J ends lost 6 bases and 7 bases respectively, with 15 bases between them. CDR3 DNA sequence: TGCGCCAGCAGCCAGGGTGGGAAAGGCGGGGAGCTGTTTTTT. It yields the protein CASSQGGKGGELFF.

V gene TRBV10-3 combines with J gene TRBJ1-2; the D gene is possibly TRBD1 (5 bases). In germline, CDR1 is ENHRY, CDR2 SYGVKD. This CDR3 contains 13 residues. The germline V and J ends were trimmed by 5 bases and 8 bases, with 15 bases remaining between them. In DNA form, the CDR3 reads TGTGCCATCAGTATTGTTTCGGGGGTCGGCTACACCTTC. Translation gives CAISIVSGVGYTF.

As DNA, the CDR3 is TGCGCCAGCAGTGATCAGCTAGCGGGAGGGAGTGAGCAGTTCTTC. It encodes CASSDQLAGGSEQFF. V is TRBV10-1 and J is TRBJ2-1; 12 bases are shared with TRBD2. The CDR3 runs to 15 residues. Germline CDR1 WNHNN, CDR2 SYGVQD (reference sequence). Germline trimming cut 3 bases from V and 9 bases from J; bases unmatched to any gene: 6.

J is TRBJ2-7 and V is TRBV10-3; TRBD1 is a possible D gene (5 bases). CDR1 and CDR2 from the germline V gene are ENHRY and SYGVKD. The CDR3 length is 17 residues. The V gene lost 3 bases and the J gene lost 4 bases, with 22 bases spanning the gap. CDR3 amino acids: CAISERPDYRTPYEQYF. The CDR3 nucleotides read TGTGCCATCAGTGAACGACCTGATTACAGGACACCTTACGAGCAGTACTTC.

The chain employs TRBV5-1 and TRBJ1-6; 10 bases align to TRBD1. The V segment lost 2 bases and the J segment 7 bases; nucleotides outside the gene matches: 6. Looked up from germline, CDR1 is SGHRS and CDR2 is YFSETQ. This CDR3 has 16 amino acids. The CDR3: CASSLLTGGSNSPLHF. CDR3 nucleotides: TGCGCCAGCAGCTTACTGACAGGGGGCTCGAATTCACCCCTCCACTTT.

The chain carries TRBV14 and TRBJ2-1, with D possibly called TRBD1 or TRBD2 (5 bases each). This CDR3 region has 16 residues. Germline V gives CDR1 SGHDN, CDR2 FVKESK. V was cut by 3 bases and J by 3 bases, with 15 bases left in between. In nucleotides, the CDR3 is TGTGCCAGCAGCCACGGGGCGGGCCTTTACTACAATGAGCAGTTCTTC. The encoded protein is CASSHGAGLYYNEQFF.

V and J are TRBV5-1 and TRBJ2-1; weak D call: TRBD2 (5 bases). The CDR3 is made up of 14 amino acids. The germline gives CDR1 SGHRS, CDR2 YFSETQ. Trimming cost V 1 base and J 6 bases, with 11 bases left between them. The CDR3 DNA is TGCGCCAGCAGCTTGAGGCTAGCAGGCAATGAGCAGTTCTTC. It codes for CASSLRLAGNEQFF.

In the case of this clone: Other DNA sequences in this sample translate to the same CDR3. The chain employs TRBV5-1 and TRBJ2-1, with 8 bases lining up with TRBD1. Germline lookup yields CDR1 SGHRS and CDR2 YFSETQ. The CDR3 totals 15 residues. The trim removed 4 bases at V and 2 bases at J, leaving 5 bases unmatched. CDR3 protein: CASSPGTGTYNEQFF. The CDR3 bases are TGCGCCAGCAGCCCCGGGACAGGAACCTACAATGAGCAGTTCTTC.

As for this clone: Other DNA sequences in the same sample also yield this CDR3. J is TRBJ1-1 and V is TRBV5-1; D unresolved. Germline loops: CDR1 SGHRS, CDR2 YFSETQ. The V and J ends lost 2 bases and 2 bases respectively, with 7 bases between them. The CDR3 extends over 13 amino acids. The DNA for the CDR3 is TGCGCCAGCAGCTTCGGACTAAACACTGAAGCTTTCTTT. This sequence encodes CASSFGLNTEAFF.

The chain carries TRBV7-9 and TRBJ2-3, with TRBD1 as a possible D gene (5 bases). CDR1 and CDR2 from the germline V gene are SEHNR and FQNEAQ (reference sequence). This CDR3 is built from 17 residues. V lost 1 base, J lost 1 base, and 15 bases lay in between. The CDR3 DNA sequence: TGTGCCAGCAGCTTAGGAGGACCGACGACAGGCACAGATACGCAGTATTTT. It encodes CASSLGGPTTGTDTQYF. The whole variable domain, filled in from reference TRBV7-9 and TRBJ2-3, reads DTGVSQNPRHKITKRGQNVTFRCDPISEHNRLYWYRQTLGQGPEFLTYFQNEAQLEKSRLLSDRFSAERPKGSFSTLEIQRTEQGDSAMYLCASSLGGPTTGTDTQYFGPGTRLTVL.

Regarding this clone: Other DNA variants within this sample encode the same CDR3. The chain recombines TRBV30 with TRBJ2-7; the D gene could be TRBD1 or TRBD2 (5 bases each). Trimming shortened V by 5 bases and J by 0 bases, and 8 bases separated the two germline ends. Germline loops: CDR1 GTSNPN, CDR2 SVGIG (reference sequence). This CDR3 comprises 12 residues. The CDR3 sequence: CAWGGTSYEQYF. CDR3 DNA sequence: TGTGCCTGGGGGGGAACCTCCTACGAGCAGTACTTC.

This clone was counted between two and nine times. The genes are TRBV6-6 and TRBJ1-1, with D uncertain. Between the trimmed V and J ends, which lost 2 bases and 4 bases, there was a span of 8 bases. Germline V lookup: CDR1 MNHNY, CDR2 SVGAGI (reference sequence). The CDR3 spans 13 residues. CDR3 DNA: TGTGCCAGCAGTTACGGGCGGAGCACTGAAGCTTTCTTT. It codes for CASSYGRSTEAFF.

This chain uses TRBV27 with TRBJ2-3; D gene unclear. V lost 4 bases and J 4 bases, leaving 9 bases between the germline ends. This CDR3 has 13 residues. Germline V gene data show CDR1 as MNHEY and CDR2 as SMNVEV (reference sequence). Here the CDR3 reads CASSWLGADTQYF. The CDR3 nucleotides are TGTGCCAGCAGTTGGTTGGGTGCAGATACGCAGTATTTT.

The CDR3 spells CASSPAAEKLFF. The CDR3, as DNA: TGTGCCAGCAGCCCCGCCGCGGAAAAACTGTTTTTT. The chain links TRBV7-3 to TRBJ1-4; D is unresolved. The CDR3 extends over 12 amino acids. Trimming took 5 bases from V and 8 from J, leaving 9 bases between them. In germline, CDR1 is SGHTA, CDR2 FQGTGA.

The chain combines TRBV7-2 with TRBJ2-7, with TRBD2 matching over 9 bases. Trimming cost V 5 bases and J 1 base; bases outside gene matches: 6. Germline V gene data show CDR1 as SGHTA and CDR2 as FQGNSA. This CDR3 contains 15 residues. CDR3 loop: CASSRSLAGSYEQYF. The CDR3 region has the DNA TGTGCCAGCAGCCGCTCACTAGCGGGTTCCTACGAGCAGTACTTC. Looking up the rest from reference TRBV7-2 and TRBJ2-7 gives the full variable domain: GAGVSQSPSNKVTEKGKDVELRCDPISGHTALYWYRQSLGQGLEFLIYFQGNSAPDKSGLPSDRFSAERTGGSVSTLTIQRTQQEDSAVYLCASSRSLAGSYEQYFGPGTRLTVT.